Listed below are T cell receptor beta chains from one sample, sequenced in a study of T cell responses to AZD1222 COVID-19 vaccine. Sequencing used immunoSEQ multiplex PCR; TCRdb keeps in-frame clones, though not all of them. This table has 75,000 to 100,000 clones, about 90% appearing once. Sequencing was performed on peripheral blood, taken on day 0 of MenACWY control vaccination. Receptor source: an adult in good health. Each CDR3 is given with its conserved first and last residue. Fields, in order: clone size, D gene, V gene, J gene, CDR3 DNA, CDR3 protein. The D gene is left open where the match is weak. Size is stated for part of the rows, as once, few or many counts, or as a class when the clone is expanded.

>NA|TRBD2|TRBV7-8|TRBJ2-5
TGTGCCAGCAGCCGGGGGCTAGCGGGGGGCCTGCAAGAGACCCAGTACTTC
CASSRGLAGGLQETQYF
>NA|NA|TRBV5-6|TRBJ1-1
TGTGCCAGCAGCCTGACAGAGACAGAAGCTTTCTTT
CASSLTETEAFF
>NA|NA|TRBV4-3|TRBJ2-2
TGCGCCAGCAGCCGTGACACAAACACCGGGGAGCTGTTTTTT
CASSRDTNTGELFF
>NA|NA|TRBV20-1|TRBJ1-2
TGCAGTGCTAGTGAGCCACAGGGCTTGGATGGCTACACCTTC
CSASEPQGLDGYTF
>NA|NA|TRBV7-2|TRBJ1-2
TGTGCCAGCAGCCTCAGCGGCGGGGCGATAAACTATGGCTACACCTTC
CASSLSGGAINYGYTF
>once|NA|TRBV19|TRBJ1-4
TGTGCCAGTACTGCGCGGGGGACCCCTTATGAAAAACTGTTTTTT
CASTARGTPYEKLFF
>NA|NA|TRBV30|TRBJ1-1
TGTGCCTGGAGTGTACATTATGAGGGGTACACTGAAGCTTTCTTT
CAWSVHYEGYTEAFF
>NA|NA|TRBV19|TRBJ1-5
TGTGCCAGTAGTATCCAGACCGCCAGCAATCAGCCCCAGCATTTT
CASSIQTASNQPQHF
>once|NA|TRBV19|TRBJ2-3
TGTGCCATTTCCCTGCGGGCTACCTTCACAGATACGCAGTATTTT
CAISLRATFTDTQYF
>NA|NA|TRBV7-2|TRBJ1-5
TGTGCCAGCAGCTCTCAGGTGGGGGGCAATCAGCCCCAGCATTTT
CASSSQVGGNQPQHF
>once|NA|TRBV19|TRBJ1-4
TGTGCCAGTAGTATAACACATGCAACTAATGAAAAACTGTTTTTT
CASSITHATNEKLFF
>large|NA|TRBV7-9|TRBJ1-1
TGTGCCAGCAGCGCACTAGAACTTGGAGCTTTCTTT
CASSALELGAFF
>few|NA|TRBV7-9|TRBJ1-6
TGTGCCAGCAGCTTAGGATATGGGGTAAATTCACCCCTCCACTTT
CASSLGYGVNSPLHF
>NA|TRBD1|TRBV5-4|TRBJ2-4
TGTGCCAGCAGCTTTAGGGACAGGGGGGATGCCAAAAACATTCAGTACTTC
CASSFRDRGDAKNIQYF
>few|NA|TRBV2|TRBJ2-6
TGTGCCAGTACGCCCGTTTCTGGGGCCAACGTCCTGACTTTC
CASTPVSGANVLTF
>NA|NA|TRBV30|TRBJ2-7
TGTGCCTGGAGTTTCCCCCGGGCCTCCTACGAGCAGTACTTC
CAWSFPRASYEQYF
>NA|TRBD1|TRBV5-5|TRBJ1-4
TGTGCCAGCAGCCCGGTTAGATTCACCGGGACAGGGGTAGAAAAACTGTTTTTT
CASSPVRFTGTGVEKLFF
>NA|NA|TRBV13|TRBJ2-1
TGTGCCAGCAGCCCGGGACTCCTCAATGAGCAGTTCTTC
CASSPGLLNEQFF
>NA|NA|TRBV6-5|TRBJ1-1
TGTGCCAGCAGTTACTCGCCCGGAGGGGGTAACACTGAAGCTTTCTTT
CASSYSPGGGNTEAFF
>NA|TRBD1|TRBV3-1/TRBV3-2|TRBJ2-3
TGTGCCAGCAGCCTAAGACAGGGGTTTGATACGCAGTATTTT
CASSLRQGFDTQYF
>NA|NA|TRBV27|TRBJ1-6
TGTGCCAGCAAACCCTCCGGCTCCTATAATTCACCCCTCCACTTT
CASKPSGSYNSPLHF
>NA|NA|TRBV28|TRBJ2-2
TGTGCCAGCAGTCAGAAGGGGGGGACTAACACCGGGGAGCTGTTTTTT
CASSQKGGTNTGELFF
>NA|NA|TRBV29-1|TRBJ1-6
TGCAGCGTCGCCGAGGCAGCCTATAATTCACCCCTCCACTTT
CSVAEAAYNSPLHF
>NA|NA|TRBV19|TRBJ1-2
TGTGCCAGTAGTATAGATAATGGGCCAGCAGTCTATGGCTACACCTTC
CASSIDNGPAVYGYTF
>NA|NA|TRBV2|TRBJ2-1
TGTGCCAGCAGTAGGGACCTGGGGCGCTCCTACAATGAGCAGTTCTTC
CASSRDLGRSYNEQFF
>NA|NA|TRBV2|TRBJ1-1
TGTGCCAGCATTTACTCTTTGGGGCAGCAGAACACTGAAGCTTTCTTT
CASIYSLGQQNTEAFF
>NA|NA|TRBV15|TRBJ1-1
TGTGCCACCAGACCTAGGTCCAGGGCGATCGAAGCTTTCTTT
CATRPRSRAIEAFF